This T cell receptor (beta chain) is from a study of T cells after yellow fever vaccination. Study outcomes and limitations: At approximately 95% for CD4 and about 91% for CD8, most primary-vaccination clones showed up again after the booster.

This clonotype occurred many times. Its antigen remains unknown. A read error may account for a junction end that differs from germline. TCRdb used MiXCR to reprocess the 5' RACE reads, holding one entry per CDR3 protein. The repertoire holds 250,000 to 300,000 distinct CDR3 sequences, with roughly 4.8% as singletons. The germline gives CDR1 MNHNY, CDR2 SVGAGI (reference sequence). The CDR3 spans 11 residues. The chain is built from TRBV6-6 and TRBJ2-1; 8 nucleotides line up with TRBD1. The sample consisted of CD4+ T cells sorted from PBMCs, taken on the day of the yellow fever booster vaccination. The clonotype comes from a man between 18 and 29 years old who received the YFV17D yellow fever vaccine. For the CDR3, the DNA is TGTGCCAGCAAAGGACAGGGCCTTCCTCTCTTC. Its translation: CASKGQGLPLF.